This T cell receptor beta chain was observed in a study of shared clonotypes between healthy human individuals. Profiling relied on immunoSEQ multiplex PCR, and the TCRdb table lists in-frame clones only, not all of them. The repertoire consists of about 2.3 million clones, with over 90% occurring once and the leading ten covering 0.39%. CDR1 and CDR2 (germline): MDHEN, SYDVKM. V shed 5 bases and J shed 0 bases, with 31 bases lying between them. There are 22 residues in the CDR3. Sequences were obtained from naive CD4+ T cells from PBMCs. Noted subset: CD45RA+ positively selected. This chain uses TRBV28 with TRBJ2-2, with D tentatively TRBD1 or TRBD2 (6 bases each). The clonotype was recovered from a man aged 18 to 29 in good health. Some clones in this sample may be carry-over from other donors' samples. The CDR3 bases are TGTGCCAGCAGTCTACCGGGGGCGGGGATAGGGGCCCTGAAACCGAACACCGGGGAGCTGTTTTTT. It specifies CASSLPGAGIGALKPNTGELFF.